The 6 T cell receptor beta chains below come from one sample, sequenced in a study of cytomegalovirus exposure and HLA in healthy donors. The data were produced by immunoSEQ multiplex PCR, yet TCRdb's version contains in-frame clones alone and is incomplete. The sample gives 55,000 to 70,000 clones, roughly 94% of which show up once; under 2.5% is in the top ten. Sequencing was performed on PBMCs. The receptors come from a man aged 18 to 30 in good health and CMV-seronegative.

This clone appeared a single time. The chain carries TRBV2 and TRBJ2-7; 9 bases agree with TRBD1. Germline V gives CDR1 SNHLY, CDR2 FYNNEI. The V and J ends lost 8 bases and 1 base, in that order; junction bases with no gene match: 9. This CDR3 region has 15 residues. CDR3 loop: CASETGTGSSYEQYF. The CDR3 DNA reads as TGTGCCAGCGAGACCGGGACAGGGAGTTCCTACGAGCAGTACTTC.

The chain recombines TRBV19 with TRBJ2-1; D may be TRBD2 (5 bases). CDR3 length: 13 amino acids. Germline assignment: CDR1 LNHDA and CDR2 SQIVND (reference sequence). Deletions cut 5 bases from V and 3 bases from J, with 8 bases between. The CDR3 DNA reads as TGTGCCAGTAGTGCCGGGATCTACAATGAGCAGTTCTTC. Its protein is CASSAGIYNEQFF.

This chain joins TRBV6-5 and TRBJ2-3, with D unclear. There are 13 residues in the CDR3. The V gene lost 3 bases and the J gene lost 5 bases, with 9 bases spanning the gap. CDR1 MNHEY and CDR2 SVGAGI come from the germline V gene. The CDR3 protein is CASSYSRIDTQYF. Here the CDR3 DNA reads TGTGCCAGCAGTTATTCTAGAATAGATACGCAGTATTTT.

The chain couples TRBV30 to TRBJ2-1; 13 bases map to TRBD2. Germline-derived CDR1 and CDR2 are GTSNPN and SVGIG (reference sequence). This CDR3 contains 16 residues. V trimming: 2 bases; J trimming: 8 bases; junction bases outside the gene matches: 9. CDR3 coding DNA: TGTGCCTGGAGTCCCGCCCGGACTAGCGGGAGCCATGAGCAGTTCTTC. Translation: CAWSPARTSGSHEQFF. Looking up the rest from reference TRBV30 and TRBJ2-1 gives the full variable domain: SQTIHQWPATLVQPVGSPLSLECTVEGTSNPNLYWYRQAAGRGLQLLFYSVGIGQISSEVPQNLSASRPQDRQFILSSKKLLLSDSGFYLCAWSPARTSGSHEQFFGPGTRLTVL.

This clone was seen once. The chain employs TRBV19 and TRBJ2-1; D possibly corresponds to TRBD2 (6 bases). The CDR3 runs 13 residues. Germline loops: CDR1 LNHDA, CDR2 SQIVND (reference sequence). Trimming took 3 bases from V and 3 from J, leaving 6 bases between them. The CDR3 spells CASSMDYYNEQFF. The CDR3 DNA reads TGTGCCAGTAGTATGGACTACTACAATGAGCAGTTCTTC.

The genes are TRBV9 and TRBJ2-2, with TRBD1 matching over 8 bases. CDR1 is SGDLS, CDR2 YYNGEE, per germline. The V gene end was trimmed by 3 bases and the J gene end by 3 bases; junction bases not matched to a gene: 10. There are 17 residues in the CDR3. The CDR3 DNA reads as TGTGCCAGCAGCGAGGGGGGCGGACAGGGATACACCGGGGAGCTGTTTTTT. Translation: CASSEGGGQGYTGELFF.